This T cell receptor (beta chain) was sequenced in a study of blood T cell repertoires in COVID-19. On the study more broadly: There were acute and convalescent COVID-19 samples, and they came from the United States, Italy and Spain.

Trimming removed 0 bases from V and 5 bases from J, with 14 bases in between. This CDR3 is 16 amino acids long. The germline gives CDR1 KGHSH, CDR2 LQKENI. Clones were read by immunoSEQ multiplex PCR, and TCRdb kept only the in-frame ones, dropping some. This sample carries around 100,000 clones, roughly 89% of them seen once, and the ten largest clones take 17%. This rearrangement joins TRBV18 to TRBJ2-1; TRBD2 might be the D (5 bases). The sequencing sample was made of peripheral blood. The source is a woman of 80 years or more in a cohort sampled during active COVID-19. The DNA for the CDR3 is TGTGCCAGCTCACCACCCGGACTGGGAGCCAACAATGAGCAGTTCTTC. This codes for CASSPPGLGANNEQFF.